This TCR beta chain comes out of a study of a mutant IDH1 vaccine in newly diagnosed glioma. Overall study context: Treated patients, approximately 62% male and approximately 38% female, averaged about 40 years of age. Every participant had undergone radiotherapy, temozolomide, or both before, and most underwent both. Study-level results: Vaccine-induced immune responses were detected in roughly 93% of patients.

The time point here: baseline, week 1 (first vaccination visit). Treatment described: pre-vaccination baseline after standard-of-care therapy. Tumors from donors were new WHO grade 3 or 4 IDH1-mutant astrocytomas with ATRX loss. The table came from immunoSEQ multiplex PCR; TCRdb's copy has only in-frame clones and leaves some out. The sample lists around 92,000 clones, 83% occurring once. A note on this clone: Its antigen remains unidentified. Distinct nucleotide sequences in the sample also encode this CDR3.

This TCR derives from a woman in her forties or fifties with glioma. This specimen consisted of PBMCs, obtained from a glioma patient treated with radiotherapy, temozolomide or both.

CDR3 nucleotides: TGTGCCAGCAGCTGGCAGGGCTCTGGGGCCAACGTCCTGACTTTC. The encoded protein is CASSWQGSGANVLTF. The rearrangement uses TRBV7-3 and TRBJ2-6, with D perhaps matching TRBD1 (5 bases). V was cut by 4 bases and J by 0 bases, with 7 bases left in between. Germline assignment: CDR1 SGHTA and CDR2 FQGTGA. The CDR3 extends over 15 amino acids.